This is a list of T cell receptor beta chains from one sample in a study of regulatory T cells in long-lasting Graves disease. Each CDR3 protein is one row after TCRdb ran MiXCR on the multiplex PCR reads. The table has under 500,000 distinct CDR3 sequences, 16% seen once. These data were also reused for a study on T cells in Graves' hyperthyroidism and ophthalmopathy.

The source was peripheral blood mononuclear cells (PBMCs), collected at new diagnosis, from a patient treated with antithyroid drugs. The receptors were sampled from a woman in her twenties or thirties with Graves disease. CDR3s include the opening cysteine and the closing phenylalanine or tryptophan. The D gene is left open where the match is weak. The listing skips clone size in some rows; elsewhere it reads once, few, many or a size class.

d_call j_call v_call clone_size cdr3_aa cdr3_nt
- TRBJ2-3 TRBV29-1 few CSVEWAHTDTQYF TGCAGCGTTGAGTGGGCCCACACAGATACGCAGTATTTT
- TRBJ2-7 TRBV28 - CASSQGGGYHEQYF TGTGCCAGCAGTCAGGGAGGGGGCTACCACGAGCAGTACTTC
TRBD2 TRBJ2-3 TRBV3-1 many CASSRGGPADTQYF TGTGCCAGCAGCCGGGGAGGGCCCGCAGATACGCAGTATTTT
TRBD1 TRBJ2-7 TRBV4-3 - CASSRGTAPYEQYF TGCGCCAGCAGCCGGGGGACAGCACCCTACGAACAGTACTTC
TRBD2 TRBJ2-1 TRBV2 many CASRGGLAGGPHNEQFF TGTGCCAGCAGGGGGGGACTAGCGGGAGGGCCCCACAATGAGCAGTTCTTC
- TRBJ2-7 TRBV29-1 many CSVEGVNPYEQYF TGCAGCGTTGAAGGGGTCAATCCCTACGAGCAGTACTTC
- TRBJ2-5 TRBV15 many CATSRQGDQETQYF TGTGCCACCAGCAGACAAGGGGACCAAGAGACCCAGTACTTC
TRBD2 TRBJ2-3 TRBV7-3 many CASSSLSGSGYTQYF TGTGCCAGCAGCTCTCTTAGCGGGAGTGGTTATACGCAGTATTTT
- TRBJ2-2 TRBV11-2 many CTSSLEGGAGTGELFF TGTACCAGCAGCTTAGAGGGGGGGGCAGGGACCGGGGAGCTGTTTTTT
- TRBJ1-3 TRBV2 - CASSEAYWAAGNTIYF TGTGCCAGCAGTGAAGCCTATTGGGCGGCTGGAAACACCATATATTTT
TRBD2 TRBJ2-1 TRBV20-1 few CKVGTNYNEQFF TGCAAGGTGGGGACTAATTATAATGAGCAGTTCTTC
- TRBJ2-5 TRBV6-2/TRBV6-3 many CASRIVIRDQETQYF TGTGCCAGCAGAATAGTTATTAGAGACCAAGAGACCCAGTACTTC
TRBD2 TRBJ2-7 TRBV19 few CASARSTSGKYEQYF TGTGCCAGTGCAAGATCGACTAGCGGGAAATACGAGCAGTACTTC
TRBD1 TRBJ2-2 TRBV28 many CASGIGQGITGELFF TGTGCCAGCGGGATCGGACAGGGGATCACCGGGGAGCTGTTTTTT
- TRBJ2-2 TRBV5-1 many CASSWNREWGTGELFF TGCGCCAGCAGCTGGAACAGGGAGTGGGGCACCGGGGAGCTGTTTTTT
- TRBJ2-7 TRBV5-1 - CASRGQTREPAEQYF TGCGCCAGCAGGGGACAAACGAGGGAACCTGCCGAGCAGTACTTC
TRBD2 TRBJ2-2 TRBV6-1 few CASNEAGVGSGELFF TGTGCCAGCAATGAGGCGGGAGTCGGTTCCGGGGAGCTGTTTTTT
- TRBJ1-5 TRBV20-1 many CSATGGSQPQHF TGCAGTGCTACCGGTGGTAGTCAGCCCCAGCATTTT
- TRBJ1-2 TRBV27 many CASSSLGYGYTF TGTGCCAGCAGTTCGCTAGGGTATGGCTACACCTTC
- TRBJ1-1 TRBV30 many CAWSDDRTEAFF TGTGCCTGGAGTGACGACAGGACTGAAGCTTTCTTT
- TRBJ1-2 TRBV28 - CASRIQRGSSGYTF TGTGCCAGCAGGATTCAGCGGGGCAGCTCTGGCTACACCTTC
- TRBJ2-1 TRBV6-1 many CASSKPTPTGRGQFF TGTGCCAGCAGCAAACCCACGCCGACAGGACGTGGGCAGTTCTTC
TRBD2 TRBJ2-1 TRBV20-1 - CSARTTSGRTYNEQFF TGCAGTGCTAGGACGACTAGCGGGAGGACCTACAATGAGCAGTTCTTC
TRBD1 TRBJ2-3 TRBV6-1 many CATRPTGVTDTQYF TGTGCCACTCGACCGACAGGGGTCACAGATACGCAGTATTTT
TRBD1 TRBJ2-1 TRBV11-2 many CASSLVTGGAYNEQFF TGTGCCAGCAGCTTAGTCACAGGGGGCGCTTACAATGAGCAGTTCTTC
TRBD1 TRBJ2-1 TRBV14 few CASSFTDRGSFGEQFF TGTGCCAGCAGCTTTACAGACAGGGGGTCTTTCGGTGAGCAGTTCTTC
- TRBJ1-2 TRBV28 many CASSSPRTGASYGYTF TGTGCCAGCAGTTCCCCACGCACCGGGGCGAGCTATGGCTACACCTTC
- TRBJ2-5 TRBV28 many CASSSSTSLQETQYF TGTGCCAGCAGTTCCTCGACTAGTCTGCAAGAGACCCAGTACTTC
TRBD1 TRBJ2-3 TRBV29-1 - CSGGTGPTGDTQYF TGCAGCGGGGGGACAGGGCCGACCGGGGATACGCAGTATTTT
- TRBJ1-6 TRBV5-5 few CASGTGAPLHF TGTGCCAGCGGGACGGGCGCACCCCTCCACTTT
- TRBJ1-1 TRBV28 many CARKRVAHTEAFF TGTGCCAGGAAGAGAGTGGCGCACACTGAAGCTTTCTTT
- TRBJ2-1 TRBV28 many CASSLPGLSYNEQFF TGTGCCAGCAGTCTACCGGGACTCTCCTACAATGAGCAGTTCTTC
TRBD1 TRBJ2-7 TRBV4-1 many CASSPFGQGVYEQYF TGCGCCAGCAGCCCCTTCGGACAGGGGGTATACGAGCAGTACTTC
TRBD2 TRBJ2-7 TRBV10-3 many CAISRTSGNYEQYF TGTGCCATCAGTAGGACTAGCGGGAACTACGAGCAGTACTTC
- TRBJ2-4 TRBV6-1 many CASSLPRPDSFQYF TGTGCCAGCAGCCTACCACGGCCCGACAGCTTTCAGTACTTC
- TRBJ1-5 TRBV30 many CAWSLGEGQPQHF TGTGCCTGGAGTTTGGGGGAGGGTCAGCCCCAGCATTTT
- TRBJ1-4 TRBV7-2 many CASRATNEKLFF TGTGCCAGCAGAGCAACTAATGAAAAACTGTTTTTT
- TRBJ2-3 TRBV6-1 many CASSEARAADTQYF TGTGCCAGCAGTGAAGCGCGTGCCGCGGATACGCAGTATTTT
- TRBJ1-1 TRBV18 many CASSPPRTEMNTEAFF TGTGCCAGCTCACCACCCAGGACAGAGATGAACACTGAAGCTTTCTTT
- TRBJ1-1 TRBV6-1 many CASSPEEGEAFF TGTGCCAGCAGTCCAGAAGAGGGTGAAGCTTTCTTT
TRBD2 TRBJ2-5 TRBV19 once CASSPTSGETQYF TGTGCCAGTAGCCCCACTAGCGGAGAGACCCAGTACTTC
- TRBJ2-3 TRBV11-2 many CASSLPGSPSDTQYF TGTGCCAGCAGCCTCCCCGGGAGCCCATCAGATACGCAGTATTTT
TRBD2 TRBJ2-3 TRBV12-3/TRBV12-4 few CASSPWTSEDTQYF TGTGCCAGCAGTCCTTGGACTAGCGAAGATACGCAGTATTTT
- TRBJ1-1 TRBV6-2/TRBV6-3 many CASSYNQDDTEAFF TGTGCCAGCAGTTATAACCAGGACGACACTGAAGCTTTCTTT
- TRBJ2-7 TRBV12-3/TRBV12-4 few CASSRAGTRSSYEQYF TGTGCCAGCAGTAGAGCCGGGACAAGAAGCTCCTACGAGCAGTACTTC
TRBD1 TRBJ2-7 TRBV12-3/TRBV12-4 many CASRLGTDYREQYF TGTGCCAGCAGGCTCGGGACAGACTATCGCGAGCAGTACTTC
- TRBJ2-6 TRBV3-1 few CASSPDSYSGANVLTF TGTGCCAGCAGCCCGGACAGTTACTCTGGGGCCAACGTCCTGACTTTC
TRBD2 TRBJ2-1 TRBV11-1 many CASSLEWREDYNEQFF TGTGCCAGCAGCTTAGAATGGCGGGAGGACTACAATGAGCAGTTCTTC